Following are 15 T cell receptor beta chains from one sample sequenced in a study of OX40 agonist ivuxolimab in advanced cancers. Assay: immunoSEQ multiplex PCR; the TCRdb copy retains only in-frame clones and omits some. The table records roughly 36,000 clones, over 60% of them present only once. Sequenced here: CD4+ or CD8+ T cells sorted from blood, sampled in a trial of the OX40 agonist ivuxolimab. These receptors were taken from an adult with an advanced solid tumor such as melanoma, head and neck, liver or kidney cancer.

The rearrangement links TRBV4-1 to TRBJ2-5, with D unclear. This CDR3 has 15 residues. The V and J ends lost 2 bases and 4 bases respectively, with 14 bases between them. Per the germline V gene, CDR1 is MGHRA and CDR2 is YSYEKL. The CDR3 here is CASSQTHQRIETQYF. In DNA form, the CDR3 reads TGCGCCAGCAGCCAAACTCACCAAAGGATAGAGACCCAGTACTTC.

The chain carries TRBV18 and TRBJ2-3; no definite D call. The V end lost 2 bases, the J end lost 2 bases, and 5 bases lay between the germline ends. This CDR3 spans 13 amino acids. Germline V gives CDR1 KGHSH, CDR2 LQKENI. CDR3 coding DNA: TGTGCCAGCTCACCAATGGACACAGATACGCAGTATTTT. This codes for CASSPMDTDTQYF. Based on the CDR3 plus reference TRBV18 and TRBJ2-3, the full variable domain is NAGVMQNPRHLVRRRGQEARLRCSPMKGHSHVYWYRQLPEEGLKFMVYLQKENIIDESGMPKERFSAEFPKEGPSILRIQQVVRGDSAAYFCASSPMDTDTQYFGPGTRLTVL.

The chain recombines TRBV30 with TRBJ1-1, with TRBD1 matching 8 bases. V gave up 5 bases and J gave up 3 bases; unmatched junction bases: 11. The CDR3 spans 15 residues. In germline, CDR1 is GTSNPN, CDR2 SVGIG (reference sequence). The CDR3 bases are TGTGCCTGGGCCCTCCCGGACAGGGTGTACACTGAAGCTTTCTTT. It yields the protein CAWALPDRVYTEAFF.

The V and J genes are TRBV2 and TRBJ1-3; D perhaps matches TRBD1 (5 bases). From germline, CDR1 is SNHLY and CDR2 FYNNEI. The V and J ends lost 6 bases and 0 bases respectively, with 12 bases between them. There are 15 residues in the CDR3. This chain's CDR3 is CASRPRQSSGNTIYF. CDR3 sequence (DNA): TGTGCCAGCAGGCCCCGACAGAGCTCTGGAAACACCATATATTTT.

The V and J genes are TRBV5-1 and TRBJ1-1; D is unclear. The CDR3 has 12 residues. The germline V and J ends were trimmed by 2 bases and 8 bases, with 10 bases remaining between them. The V gene's germline CDR1 is SGHRS and CDR2 YFSETQ. The CDR3 DNA follows: TGCGCCAGCAGCTTTAGTCAGGCCGAAGCTTTCTTT. This encodes CASSFSQAEAFF.

This clone was seen more than once but under ten times. The chain has TRBV27 and TRBJ2-7; 7 positions match TRBD1. V lost 9 bases, J lost 7 bases, and 9 bases stayed unmatched. CDR3 size: 12 residues. The germline V gene encodes CDR1 MNHEY and CDR2 SMNVEV (reference sequence). CDR3 loop: CASPPGGREQYV. Written as DNA, the CDR3 is TGTGCCAGTCCTCCAGGGGGTAGGGAGCAGTACGTC.

The chain joins TRBV27 to TRBJ2-3; possibly TRBD2 for D (7 bases). The length of the CDR3 is 18 residues. From germline, CDR1 is MNHEY and CDR2 SMNVEV (reference sequence). V was clipped by 2 bases and J by 2 bases, with 20 bases between them. CDR3 DNA sequence: TGTGCCAGCAGTTTACAAGGCTGGGGGGGGCAGAACACAGATACGCAGTATTTT. Translated, it gives CASSLQGWGGQNTDTQYF.

Points on this clone: Other DNA sequences in the same sample also yield this CDR3. This sequence joins TRBV2 and TRBJ2-5; the match to TRBD1 covers 9 bases. The CDR3 is 13 amino acids. Trimming took 8 bases from V and 5 from J; bases not matched to a gene: 6. From germline, CDR1 is SNHLY and CDR2 FYNNEI. CDR3 in amino acids: CASHRGLGETQYF. For the CDR3, the DNA is TGTGCCAGCCACAGGGGGCTAGGCGAGACCCAGTACTTC.

This rearrangement joins TRBV18 to TRBJ2-7; D is unclear. CDR1 is KGHSH and CDR2 is LQKENI in the germline V gene. V lost 3 bases, J lost 5 bases, and 5 bases lay in between. CDR3 length: 11 residues. CDR3 nucleotides: TGTGCCAGCTCACCGCTAAACGAGCAGTACGTC. Translation: CASSPLNEQYV.

The V gene is TRBV11-3, the J gene TRBJ2-5; unclear D gene. Germline V CDR1 and CDR2: SGHNT, YENEEA. The CDR3 has 13 amino acids. The V end lost 1 base, the J end lost 2 bases, and 5 bases lay between the germline ends. Here the CDR3 reads CASSLAEQETQYF. CDR3 DNA: TGTGCCAGCAGCTTAGCGGAACAAGAGACCCAGTACTTC.

This chain joins TRBV11-2 and TRBJ1-1; D is undetermined. The CDR3 consists of 13 residues. The V end lost 0 bases, the J end lost 11 bases, and 13 bases lay between the germline ends. Germline V gives CDR1 SGHAT, CDR2 FQNNGV. The CDR3 nucleotides read TGTGCCAGCAGCTTAGATCTTAGGCGGGAGGCTTTCTTT. Its translation is CASSLDLRREAFF. The variable domain in full, completed from reference TRBV11-2 and TRBJ1-1, reads EAGVAQSPRYKIIEKRQSVAFWCNPISGHATLYWYQQILGQGPKLLIQFQNNGVVDDSQLPKDRFSAERLKGVDSTLKIQPAKLEDSAVYLCASSLDLRREAFFGQGTRLTVV.

The V and J genes are TRBV9 and TRBJ2-3, with 8 bases lining up with TRBD2. After removal of 0 bases from V and 4 bases from J, the junction contained 7 bases not matched to a gene. Germline assignment: CDR1 SGDLS and CDR2 YYNGEE. The CDR3 length is 16 residues. The DNA for the CDR3 is TGTGCCAGCAGCGTAGGCGGTAGCGGGGTAGCAGATACGCAGTATTTT. Its protein product is CASSVGGSGVADTQYF.

The J gene is TRBJ1-1, the V gene TRBV6-4; no definite D call. This CDR3 is 11 amino acids long. From germline, CDR1 is MRHNA and CDR2 SNTAGT. The V and J ends lost 6 bases and 1 base respectively, with 3 bases between them. The CDR3 sequence: CASRQNTEAFF. For the CDR3, the DNA is TGTGCCAGCAGACAGAACACTGAAGCTTTCTTT.

The chain employs TRBV7-6 and TRBJ1-1; 7 bases fit TRBD1. This CDR3 is built from 14 residues. The trim removed 5 bases at V and 0 bases at J, leaving 3 bases unmatched. Germline V gene sequence: CDR1 SGHVS, CDR2 FNYEAQ. CDR3 sequence: CASSKGGLNTEAFF. The CDR3 region has the DNA TGTGCCAGCAGCAAAGGGGGCCTGAACACTGAAGCTTTCTTT.

V is TRBV5-8 and J is TRBJ2-3; D gene ambiguous. This CDR3 contains 11 residues. Germline assignment: CDR1 SGHTS and CDR2 YDEGEE. The ends were cut back, 4 bases at V and 4 bases at J, with 4 bases in the middle. CDR3 in amino acids: CASSLADTQYF. The CDR3 DNA is TGTGCCAGCAGCCTAGCAGATACGCAGTATTTT.